This TCR beta chain was captured by sequencing in a study of blood T cell repertoires in COVID-19. Study-level information: Sites across the United States, Italy and Spain contributed samples from acute and convalescent COVID-19. T cells, B-cell-depleted T cells, or PBMCs provided the cDNA or gDNA that served as material.

In its sample, this clone was seen a few times. How the authors handled the data: Estimated nucleated cell counts came from reference gene primer amplification. Clones were read by immunoSEQ multiplex PCR, and TCRdb kept only the in-frame ones, dropping some. V, J and clone size are taken as reported in that table, and D and trimming were inferred from the DNA itself. Seen here are more than 50,000 clones, around four fifths observed once, and the top ten hold about 15%. Germline assignment: CDR1 LGHDT and CDR2 YNNKEL (reference sequence). Losses at the gene ends were 4 bases for V and 2 bases for J; bases not matched to a gene: 4. The CDR3 is 15 residues long.

The genes are TRBV3-1 (or the pseudogene TRBV3-2) and TRBJ2-1; 8 nucleotides match TRBD2. The sequencing sample was made of peripheral blood. The clonotype was recovered from a woman in her sixties or seventies with acute or convalescent COVID-19. CDR3 loop: CASSPNGGAYNEQFF. In DNA, the CDR3 is TGTGCCAGCAGCCCCAACGGGGGGGCCTACAATGAGCAGTTCTTC.